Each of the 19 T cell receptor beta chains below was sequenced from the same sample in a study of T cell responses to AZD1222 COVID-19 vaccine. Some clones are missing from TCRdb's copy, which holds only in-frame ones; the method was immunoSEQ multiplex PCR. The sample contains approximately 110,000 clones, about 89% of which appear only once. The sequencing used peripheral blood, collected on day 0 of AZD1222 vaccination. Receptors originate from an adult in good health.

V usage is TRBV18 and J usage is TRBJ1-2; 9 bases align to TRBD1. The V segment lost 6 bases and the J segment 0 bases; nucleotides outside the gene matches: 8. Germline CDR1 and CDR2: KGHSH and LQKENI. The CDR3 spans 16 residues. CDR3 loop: CASSSGTGTSNYGYTF. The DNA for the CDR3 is TGTGCCAGCTCGTCCGGGACAGGGACCTCTAACTATGGCTACACCTTC.

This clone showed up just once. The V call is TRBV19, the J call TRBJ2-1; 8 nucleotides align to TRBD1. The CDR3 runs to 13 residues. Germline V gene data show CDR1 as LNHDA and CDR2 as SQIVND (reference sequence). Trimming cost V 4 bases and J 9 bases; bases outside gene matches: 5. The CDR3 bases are TGTGCCAGTAGTAGACAGGGGCGGGGTGAGCAGTTCTTC. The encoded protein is CASSRQGRGEQFF.

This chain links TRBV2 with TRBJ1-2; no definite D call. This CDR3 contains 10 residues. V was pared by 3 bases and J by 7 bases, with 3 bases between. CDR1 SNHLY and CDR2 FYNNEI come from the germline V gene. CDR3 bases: TGTGCCAGCAGTGAGGGTGGCTACACCTTC. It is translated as CASSEGGYTF.

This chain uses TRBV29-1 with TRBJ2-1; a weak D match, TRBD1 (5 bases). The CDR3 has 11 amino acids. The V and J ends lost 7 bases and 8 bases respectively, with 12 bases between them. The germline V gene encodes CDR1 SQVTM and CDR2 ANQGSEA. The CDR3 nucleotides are TGCAGCGCTATGGGGCTGGATGAGCAGTTCTTC. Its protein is CSAMGLDEQFF.

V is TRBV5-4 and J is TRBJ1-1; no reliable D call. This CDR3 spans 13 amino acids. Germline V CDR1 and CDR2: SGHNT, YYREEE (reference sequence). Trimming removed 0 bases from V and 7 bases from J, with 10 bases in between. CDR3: CASSLAVLGEAFF. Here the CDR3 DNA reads TGTGCCAGCAGCTTGGCGGTTCTGGGTGAAGCTTTCTTT.

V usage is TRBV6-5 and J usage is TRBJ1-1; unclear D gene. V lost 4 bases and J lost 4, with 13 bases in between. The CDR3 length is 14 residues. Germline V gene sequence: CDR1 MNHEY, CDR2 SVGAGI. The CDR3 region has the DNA TGTGCCAGCAGTTTCGGACGGTGGGGCACTGAAGCTTTCTTT. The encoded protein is CASSFGRWGTEAFF.

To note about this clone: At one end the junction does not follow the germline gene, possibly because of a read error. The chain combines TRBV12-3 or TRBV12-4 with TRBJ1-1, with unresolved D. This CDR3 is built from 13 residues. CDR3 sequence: CASSLSRHTEAFF. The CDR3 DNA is TGTGCCAGCAGTTTATCCCGACACACCGAAGCTTTCTTT.

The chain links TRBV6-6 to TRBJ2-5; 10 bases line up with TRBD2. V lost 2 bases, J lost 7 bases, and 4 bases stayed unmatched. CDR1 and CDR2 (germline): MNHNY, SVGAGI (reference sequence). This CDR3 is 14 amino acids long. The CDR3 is CASSYASGGGTQYF. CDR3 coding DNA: TGTGCCAGCAGTTACGCTAGCGGGGGTGGGACCCAGTACTTC.

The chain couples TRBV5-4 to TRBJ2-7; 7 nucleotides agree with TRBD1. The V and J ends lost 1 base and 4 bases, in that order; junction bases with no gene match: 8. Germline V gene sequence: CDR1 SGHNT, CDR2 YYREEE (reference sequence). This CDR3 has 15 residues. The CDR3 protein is CASSLIQTGQYEQYF. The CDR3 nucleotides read TGTGCCAGCAGCTTGATTCAGACAGGGCAATACGAGCAGTACTTC.

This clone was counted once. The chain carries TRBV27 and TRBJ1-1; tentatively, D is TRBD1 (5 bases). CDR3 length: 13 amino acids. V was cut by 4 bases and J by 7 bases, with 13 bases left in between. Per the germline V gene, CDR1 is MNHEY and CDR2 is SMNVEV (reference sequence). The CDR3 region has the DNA TGTGCCAGCAGTTCTGCAGGGCAGATTGAAGCTTTCTTT. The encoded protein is CASSSAGQIEAFF.

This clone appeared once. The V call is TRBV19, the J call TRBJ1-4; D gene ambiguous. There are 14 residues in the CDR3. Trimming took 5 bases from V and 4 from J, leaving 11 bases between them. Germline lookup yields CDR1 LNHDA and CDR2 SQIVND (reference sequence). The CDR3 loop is CASSLRKDNEKLFF. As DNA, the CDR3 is TGTGCCAGTAGTCTCCGGAAGGATAATGAAAAACTGTTTTTT.

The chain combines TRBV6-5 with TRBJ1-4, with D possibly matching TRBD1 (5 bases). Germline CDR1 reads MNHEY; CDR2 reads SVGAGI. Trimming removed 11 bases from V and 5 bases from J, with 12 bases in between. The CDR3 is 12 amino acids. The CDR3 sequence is CALQVRNEKLFF. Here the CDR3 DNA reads TGTGCCCTACAGGTTCGGAATGAAAAACTGTTTTTT.

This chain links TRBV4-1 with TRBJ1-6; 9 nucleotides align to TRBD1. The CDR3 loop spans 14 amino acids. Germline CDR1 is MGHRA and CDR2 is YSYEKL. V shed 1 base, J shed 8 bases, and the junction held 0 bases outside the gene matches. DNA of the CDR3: TGCGCCAGCAGCCAAGGGGACAGGGATTCACCCCTCCACTTT. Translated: CASSQGDRDSPLHF.

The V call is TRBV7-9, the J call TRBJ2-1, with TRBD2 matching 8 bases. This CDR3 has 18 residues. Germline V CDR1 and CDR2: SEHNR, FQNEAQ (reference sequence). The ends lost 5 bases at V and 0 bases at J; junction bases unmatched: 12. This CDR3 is CASSLGLAGMSSYNEQFF. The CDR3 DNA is TGTGCCAGCAGCCTGGGCCTAGCGGGTATGAGCTCCTACAATGAGCAGTTCTTC.

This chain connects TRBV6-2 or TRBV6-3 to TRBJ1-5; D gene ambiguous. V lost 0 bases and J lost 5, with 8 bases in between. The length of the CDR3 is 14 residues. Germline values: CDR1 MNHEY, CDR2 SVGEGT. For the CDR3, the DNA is TGTGCCAGCAGTTACTCAGGGATCGATCAGCCCCAGCATTTT. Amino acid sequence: CASSYSGIDQPQHF.

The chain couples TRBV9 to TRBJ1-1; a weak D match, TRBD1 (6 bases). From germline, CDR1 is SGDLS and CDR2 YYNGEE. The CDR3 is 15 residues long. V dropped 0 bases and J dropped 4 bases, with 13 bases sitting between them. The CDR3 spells CASSVVGGGGTEAFF. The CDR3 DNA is TGTGCCAGCAGCGTAGTCGGGGGAGGGGGCACTGAAGCTTTCTTT. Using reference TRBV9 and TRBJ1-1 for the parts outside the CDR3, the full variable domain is DSGVTQTPKHLITATGQRVTLRCSPRSGDLSVYWYQQSLDQGLQFLIQYYNGEERAKGNILERFSAQQFPDLHSELNLSSLELGDSALYFCASSVVGGGGTEAFFGQGTRLTVV.

The CDR3 loop is CASSQDGAGQPQHF. CDR3 nucleotides: TGTGCCAGCAGCCAAGATGGGGCAGGTCAGCCCCAGCATTTT. The chain joins TRBV4-2 to TRBJ1-5; D might be TRBD1 (5 bases). This CDR3 has 14 residues. Trimming removed 0 bases from V and 6 bases from J, with 9 bases in between. Germline V lookup: CDR1 LGHNA, CDR2 YNFKEQ.

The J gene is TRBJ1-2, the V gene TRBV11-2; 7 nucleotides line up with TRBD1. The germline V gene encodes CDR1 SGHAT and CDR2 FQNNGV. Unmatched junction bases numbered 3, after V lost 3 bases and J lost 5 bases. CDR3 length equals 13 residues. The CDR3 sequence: CASSFDREYGYTF. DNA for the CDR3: TGTGCCAGCAGCTTCGACAGGGAGTATGGCTACACCTTC. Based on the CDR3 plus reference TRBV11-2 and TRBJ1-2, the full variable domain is EAGVAQSPRYKIIEKRQSVAFWCNPISGHATLYWYQQILGQGPKLLIQFQNNGVVDDSQLPKDRFSAERLKGVDSTLKIQPAKLEDSAVYLCASSFDREYGYTFGSGTRLTVV.

CDR3 sequence reads: CASSLTSGSFSEQFF. The DNA for the CDR3 is TGCGCCAGCAGCTTGACTAGCGGGAGTTTTAGTGAGCAGTTCTTC. The V and J genes are TRBV5-1 and TRBJ2-1; TRBD2 matches 11 bases. This CDR3 spans 15 amino acids. CDR1 is SGHRS and CDR2 is YFSETQ in the germline V gene. Trimming cost V 1 base and J 9 bases; bases outside gene matches: 6.